Below are 28 T cell receptor beta chains sequenced from a single sample in a study of OX40 agonist ivuxolimab in advanced cancers. Libraries were prepared by immunoSEQ multiplex PCR; TCRdb keeps only in-frame clonotypes and omits some of them. This sample has tens of thousands of clones, with around 87% found just once. The source was CD4+ or CD8+ T cells sorted from blood, collected in a trial of the OX40 agonist ivuxolimab. All receptors derive from an adult with an advanced solid tumor such as melanoma, head and neck, liver or kidney cancer.

V and J are TRBV30 and TRBJ1-5; D remains ambiguous. The germline V and J ends were trimmed by 3 bases and 0 bases, with 9 bases remaining between them. CDR1 and CDR2 from the germline V gene are GTSNPN and SVGIG (reference sequence). This CDR3 spans 14 amino acids. The CDR3 loop is CAWSRTVSNQPQHF. In nucleotides, the CDR3 is TGTGCCTGGAGCCGGACGGTTAGCAATCAGCCCCAGCATTTT.

This clone appeared once. The CDR3 nucleotides read TGTGCCAGCTCCCCGGGGGGTGGCCAGCCCCAGCATTTT. It encodes CASSPGGGQPQHF. This rearrangement joins TRBV18 to TRBJ1-5; D is possibly TRBD1 (5 bases). The CDR3 runs to 13 residues. Per germline, CDR1 KGHSH and CDR2 LQKENI. Trimming took 6 bases from V and 7 from J, leaving 13 bases between them.

The V call is TRBV5-1, the J call TRBJ1-1; TRBD1 is a possible D gene (5 bases). Per germline, CDR1 SGHRS and CDR2 YFSETQ. The CDR3 consists of 14 residues. V lost 3 bases, J lost 0 bases, and 9 bases lay in between. The CDR3, as DNA: TGCGCCAGCAGCTCCGGGACGCTGAACACTGAAGCTTTCTTT. This gives the protein CASSSGTLNTEAFF.

The chain has TRBV7-3 and TRBJ2-7; D tentatively reads TRBD1 or TRBD2 (6 bases each). The V gene lost 5 bases and the J gene lost 5 bases, with 16 bases spanning the gap. The CDR3 consists of 14 residues. CDR1 and CDR2 (germline): SGHTA, FQGTGA. CDR3 sequence (DNA): TGTGCCAGCAGCCAGGCCGGGGGCCGGCACGAGCAGTACTTC. This encodes CASSQAGGRHEQYF.

This clone showed up just a few times. The chain carries TRBV5-6 and TRBJ2-7, with unresolved D. The V gene lost 3 bases and the J gene lost 3 bases, with 4 bases spanning the gap. CDR1 SGHDT and CDR2 YYEEEE come from the germline V gene. The CDR3 consists of 11 residues. In DNA, the CDR3 is TGTGCCAGCAGCTCCCACTACGAGCAGTACTTC. Its translation: CASSSHYEQYF.

The chain joins TRBV6-6 to TRBJ1-2, with TRBD1 identical over 7 bases. The length of the CDR3 is 14 residues. The germline gives CDR1 MNHNY, CDR2 SVGAGI (reference sequence). V gave up 6 bases and J gave up 2 bases; unmatched junction bases: 6. The CDR3 region is CASRPPGQNYGYTF. The DNA of the CDR3 is TGTGCCAGCAGGCCACCGGGACAGAACTATGGCTACACCTTC.

This clone has just a few counts. The chain has TRBV28 and TRBJ1-1, with TRBD1 as a possible D gene (6 bases). The CDR3 runs 13 residues. The germline gives CDR1 MDHEN, CDR2 SYDVKM. Trimming cost V 7 bases and J 6 bases, with 15 bases left between them. The CDR3 DNA reads as TGTGCCAGCAAGGGGGAGGTCATCGCTGAAGCTTTCTTT. It codes for CASKGEVIAEAFF.

The chain carries TRBV2 and TRBJ2-1; 15 nucleotides align to TRBD2. CDR1 and CDR2 from the germline V gene are SNHLY and FYNNEI. After removal of 5 bases from V and 0 bases from J, the junction contained 5 bases not matched to a gene. The CDR3 consists of 18 residues. The CDR3 nucleotides are TGTGCCAGCAGTTGGGGACTAGCGGGAGGCCTCTCCTACAATGAGCAGTTCTTC. This gives the protein CASSWGLAGGLSYNEQFF.

J is TRBJ1-1 and V is TRBV13, with TRBD1 matching 7 bases. CDR1 is PRHDT, CDR2 FYEKMQ, per germline (reference sequence). The CDR3 has 18 residues. Germline trimming cut 5 bases from V and 0 bases from J; bases unmatched to any gene: 15. CDR3 protein: CASSPAEGAKILNTEAFF. CDR3 bases: TGTGCCAGCAGCCCGGCGGAGGGGGCAAAGATACTGAACACTGAAGCTTTCTTT.

The chain employs TRBV7-2 and TRBJ2-2, with 7 bases fitting TRBD2. The V gene end was trimmed by 4 bases and the J gene end by 1 base; junction bases not matched to a gene: 3. Germline lookup yields CDR1 SGHTA and CDR2 FQGNSA. The CDR3 length is 15 residues. The CDR3 region has the DNA TGTGCCAGCAGCTATTCGGGAGGGAACACCGGGGAGCTGTTTTTT. Translating gives CASSYSGGNTGELFF.

The V call is TRBV2, the J call TRBJ2-5; 10 positions agree with TRBD2. Germline CDR1 SNHLY, CDR2 FYNNEI. J was trimmed by 5 bases and V by 6 bases; bases with no gene match: 6. This CDR3 region has 14 residues. CDR3 nucleotides: TGTGCCAGCAGAGCCGGGACTAGCGTCGAGACCCAGTACTTC. This codes for CASRAGTSVETQYF.

The rearrangement uses TRBV6-6 and TRBJ2-1; 12 nucleotides agree with TRBD2. CDR1 is MNHNY and CDR2 is SVGAGI in the germline V gene (reference sequence). The CDR3 spans 15 residues. The ends lost 4 bases at V and 8 bases at J; junction bases unmatched: 6. CDR3 loop: CASSWRTSGIDEQFF. CDR3 in DNA: TGTGCCAGCAGTTGGCGGACTAGCGGGATCGATGAGCAGTTCTTC.

In this sample, this clone turned up once. The genes are TRBV7-3 and TRBJ2-7; possible D gene TRBD2, 5 bases. The CDR3 is made up of 14 amino acids. The ends were cut back, 4 bases at V and 7 bases at J, with 17 bases in the middle. Per the germline V gene, CDR1 is SGHTA and CDR2 is FQGTGA. CDR3 in amino acids: CASSSRQRWREQYF. The CDR3 nucleotides read TGTGCCAGCAGCTCTAGACAACGCTGGAGGGAGCAGTACTTC.

The CDR3 protein is CASSPTFLGSGRVSYNEQFF. The CDR3 DNA is TGTGCCAGCAGTCCAACATTTTTAGGGAGCGGCAGGGTTTCCTACAATGAGCAGTTCTTC. The chain has TRBV28 and TRBJ2-1; TRBD1 or TRBD2 may be the D gene (5 bases each). Germline CDR1 is MDHEN and CDR2 is SYDVKM. This CDR3 has 20 residues. Trimming pared 5 bases from V and 1 base from J, leaving 27 bases between.

The chain is built from TRBV11-2 and TRBJ2-3; D possibly corresponds to TRBD2 (6 bases). This CDR3 contains 15 residues. Germline V gene lookup returns CDR1 SGHAT and CDR2 FQNNGV. The V end lost 1 base, the J end lost 4 bases, and 12 bases lay between the germline ends. DNA for the CDR3: TGTGCCAGCAGCTTAGGTGCGGCGGGGTCAGATACGCAGTATTTT. It specifies CASSLGAAGSDTQYF.

The rearrangement uses TRBV6-1 and TRBJ1-4, with unresolved D. Per the germline V gene, CDR1 is MNHNS and CDR2 is SASEGT. There are 16 residues in the CDR3. V shed 0 bases and J shed 4 bases, with 12 bases lying between them. The CDR3 here is CASSEAVLLGNEKLFF. Written as DNA, the CDR3 is TGTGCCAGCAGTGAAGCGGTTTTACTGGGTAATGAAAAACTGTTTTTT.

CDR3 DNA sequence: TGTGCCAGCAGCTTAGTGAGGCTAGCGGGACCCCCAGATACGCAGTATTTT. Translating it yields CASSLVRLAGPPDTQYF. The V call is TRBV11-2, the J call TRBJ2-3; 9 positions agree with TRBD2. Germline CDR1 is SGHAT and CDR2 is FQNNGV. There are 17 residues in the CDR3. Unmatched junction bases numbered 9, after V lost 1 base and J lost 4 bases.

This clone was observed once. This sequence joins TRBV13 and TRBJ2-7; 16 bases match TRBD2. V dropped 5 bases and J dropped 4; count of bases not matched to a gene: 8. Looked up from germline, CDR1 is PRHDT and CDR2 is FYEKMQ (reference sequence). The CDR3 sequence is 17 residues long. This CDR3 is CASSPGTSGRAEYEQYF. CDR3 in DNA: TGTGCCAGCAGCCCCGGGACTAGCGGGAGGGCAGAATACGAGCAGTACTTC.

J is TRBJ2-2 and V is TRBV27, with D perhaps being TRBD1 or TRBD2 (5 bases each). The germline CDR1 and CDR2 sequences are MNHEY and SMNVEV (reference sequence). With 4 bases removed from V and 1 base from J, the gap between germline ends came to 13 bases. The CDR3 loop spans 16 amino acids. This CDR3 reads CASSWGWAGNTGELFF. Written as DNA, the CDR3 is TGTGCCAGCAGTTGGGGGTGGGCGGGGAACACCGGGGAGCTGTTTTTT.

This chain links TRBV7-2 with TRBJ1-3; 11 bases match TRBD1. CDR1 is SGHTA and CDR2 is FQGNSA in the germline V gene. J was trimmed by 3 bases and V by 5 bases; bases with no gene match: 6. CDR3 length: 16 residues. The CDR3 loop is CASSPGQGAGGNTIYF. Here the CDR3 DNA reads TGTGCCAGCAGCCCTGGACAGGGGGCAGGTGGAAACACCATATATTTT.

The chain couples TRBV4-1 to TRBJ2-5; D may be TRBD2 (5 bases). The V gene lost 3 bases and the J gene lost 1 base, with 12 bases spanning the gap. The CDR3 extends over 15 amino acids. Germline CDR1 MGHRA, CDR2 YSYEKL. This chain's CDR3 is CASSQGVVFQETQYF. The DNA for the CDR3 is TGCGCCAGCAGCCAGGGAGTTGTGTTCCAAGAGACCCAGTACTTC.

This clone was seen only a few times. The rearrangement joins TRBV2 to TRBJ2-3; weak D call: TRBD1 (6 bases). The germline CDR1 and CDR2 sequences are SNHLY and FYNNEI. This CDR3 has 15 amino acids. Trimming took 7 bases from V and 4 from J, leaving 18 bases between them. The CDR3 is CASIRGAGEPDTQYF. CDR3 DNA sequence: TGTGCCAGCATTAGGGGTGCAGGGGAGCCAGATACGCAGTATTTT. The variable domain in full, with the rest retrieved from reference TRBV2 and TRBJ2-3, is EPEVTQTPSHQVTQMGQEVILRCVPISNHLYFYWYRQILGQKVEFLVSFYNNEISEKSEIFDDQFSVERPDGSNFTLKIRSTKLEDSAMYFCASIRGAGEPDTQYFGPGTRLTVL.

The DNA of the CDR3 is TGTGCCAGCAGCTTCCCGGGGGGACCCCAGCATTTT. It specifies CASSFPGGPQHF. The J gene is TRBJ1-5, the V gene TRBV12-1. TRBV12-1 is shown as a pseudogene. The CDR3 length is 12 residues.

The V and J genes are TRBV19 and TRBJ1-1; 7 bases line up with TRBD1. CDR1 and CDR2 (germline): LNHDA, SQIVND (reference sequence). The V and J ends lost 7 bases and 5 bases, in that order; junction bases with no gene match: 7. CDR3 length: 13 amino acids. In nucleotides, the CDR3 is TGTGCCAGTACCCGGGACAGCCGGACTGAAGCTTTCTTT. As protein: CASTRDSRTEAFF.

The chain combines TRBV6-1 with TRBJ2-7, with D unresolved. Germline CDR1 reads MNHNS; CDR2 reads SASEGT. Trimming took off 3 bases at V and 4 bases at J, with 1 base between the two ends. The CDR3 sequence is 10 residues long. The DNA for the CDR3 is TGTGCCAGCAGTGATTACGAGCAGTACTTC. Encoded protein: CASSDYEQYF.

The rearrangement joins TRBV5-1 to TRBJ1-1; D not certain. Germline V gives CDR1 SGHRS, CDR2 YFSETQ. Trimming took off 0 bases at V and 5 bases at J, with 11 bases between the two ends. This CDR3 is 14 amino acids long. The CDR3 here is CASSLERQGTEAFF. The CDR3 DNA is TGCGCCAGCAGCTTGGAGCGGCAAGGGACTGAAGCTTTCTTT.

This sequence joins TRBV6-5 and TRBJ1-2; TRBD1 might be the D (5 bases). From germline, CDR1 is MNHEY and CDR2 SVGAGI. This CDR3 is 15 amino acids long. Trimming took off 6 bases at V and 2 bases at J, with 16 bases between the two ends. The CDR3 spells CASRPGGYENYGYTF. The CDR3 nucleotides are TGTGCCAGCAGACCGGGGGGGTATGAGAACTATGGCTACACCTTC.

This clone was seen a single time. This chain connects TRBV5-1 to TRBJ2-7, with TRBD2 identical over 12 bases. CDR3 size: 16 residues. Germline CDR1 reads SGHRS; CDR2 reads YFSETQ. After removal of 4 bases from V and 5 bases from J, the junction contained 10 bases not matched to a gene. The chain's CDR3 is CASSILPTSGSNEQYF. The CDR3 DNA follows: TGCGCCAGCAGCATCCTACCGACTAGCGGGAGTAACGAGCAGTACTTC.